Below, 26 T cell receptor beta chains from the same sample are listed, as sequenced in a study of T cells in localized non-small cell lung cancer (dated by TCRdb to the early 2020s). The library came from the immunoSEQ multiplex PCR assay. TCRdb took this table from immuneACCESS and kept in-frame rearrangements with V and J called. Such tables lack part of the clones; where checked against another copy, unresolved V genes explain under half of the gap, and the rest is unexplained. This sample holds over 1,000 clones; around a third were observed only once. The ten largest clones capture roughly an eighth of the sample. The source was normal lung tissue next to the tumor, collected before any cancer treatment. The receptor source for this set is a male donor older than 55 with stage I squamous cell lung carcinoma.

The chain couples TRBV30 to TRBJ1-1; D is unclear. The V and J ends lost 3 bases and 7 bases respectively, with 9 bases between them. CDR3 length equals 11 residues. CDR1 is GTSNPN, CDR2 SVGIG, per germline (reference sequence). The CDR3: CAWRGFSEAFF. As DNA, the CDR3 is TGTGCCTGGAGAGGGTTCAGTGAAGCTTTCTTT.

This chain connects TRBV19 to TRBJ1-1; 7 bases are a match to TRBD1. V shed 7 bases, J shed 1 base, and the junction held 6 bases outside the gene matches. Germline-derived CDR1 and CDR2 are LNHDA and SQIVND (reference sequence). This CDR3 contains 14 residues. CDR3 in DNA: TGTGCCAGTAACACCCGGGACAGGAACACTGAAGCTTTCTTT. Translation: CASNTRDRNTEAFF.

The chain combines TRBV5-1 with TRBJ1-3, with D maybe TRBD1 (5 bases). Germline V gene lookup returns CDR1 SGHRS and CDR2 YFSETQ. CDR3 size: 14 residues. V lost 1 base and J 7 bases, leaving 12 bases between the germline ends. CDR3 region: CASSLTLGGNTIYF. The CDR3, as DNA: TGCGCCAGCAGCTTGACCCTCGGGGGGAACACCATATATTTT.

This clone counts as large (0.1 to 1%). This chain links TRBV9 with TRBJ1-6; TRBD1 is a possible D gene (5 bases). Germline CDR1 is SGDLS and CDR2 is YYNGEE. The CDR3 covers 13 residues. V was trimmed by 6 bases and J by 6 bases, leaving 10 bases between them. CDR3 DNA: TGTGCCAGCACCTTCGGGGGTAATTCACCCCTCCACTTT. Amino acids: CASTFGGNSPLHF.

The CDR3 reads CASTSLSAQGIHEQYF. The CDR3 bases are TGTGCCAGTACCTCGTTGTCGGCACAGGGAATCCACGAGCAGTACTTC. V usage is TRBV19 and J usage is TRBJ2-7; maybe TRBD1 (6 bases). CDR3 length: 16 amino acids. V was shortened by 7 bases and J by 5 bases, with 24 bases between the two germline ends. From germline, CDR1 is LNHDA and CDR2 SQIVND (reference sequence).

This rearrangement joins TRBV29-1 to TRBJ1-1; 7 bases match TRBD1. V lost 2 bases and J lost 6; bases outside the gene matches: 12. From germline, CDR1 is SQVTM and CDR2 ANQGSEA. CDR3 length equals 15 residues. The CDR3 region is CSVESVTGRVSEAFF. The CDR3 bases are TGCAGCGTTGAATCTGTGACAGGGCGGGTCTCTGAAGCTTTCTTT.

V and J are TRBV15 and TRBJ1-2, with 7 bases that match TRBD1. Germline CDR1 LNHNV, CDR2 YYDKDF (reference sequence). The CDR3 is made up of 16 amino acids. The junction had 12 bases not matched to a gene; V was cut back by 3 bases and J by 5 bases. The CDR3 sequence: CATSSVTGETGYGYTF. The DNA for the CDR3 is TGTGCCACCAGCAGTGTTACCGGAGAGACAGGGTATGGCTACACCTTC.

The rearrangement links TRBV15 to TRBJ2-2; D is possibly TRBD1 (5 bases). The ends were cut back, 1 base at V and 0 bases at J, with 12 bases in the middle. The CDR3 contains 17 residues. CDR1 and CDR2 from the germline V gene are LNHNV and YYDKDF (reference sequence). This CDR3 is CATSRVAGLSNTGELFF. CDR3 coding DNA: TGTGCCACCAGCAGAGTGGCAGGGCTGTCGAACACCGGGGAGCTGTTTTTT.

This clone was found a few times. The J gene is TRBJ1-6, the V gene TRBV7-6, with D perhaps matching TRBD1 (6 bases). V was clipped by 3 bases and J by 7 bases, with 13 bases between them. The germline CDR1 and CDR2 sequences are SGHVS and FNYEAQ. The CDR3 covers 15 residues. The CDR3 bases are TGTGCCAGCAGCTTTGAGACAGGAGGCAATTCACCCCTCCACTTT. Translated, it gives CASSFETGGNSPLHF.

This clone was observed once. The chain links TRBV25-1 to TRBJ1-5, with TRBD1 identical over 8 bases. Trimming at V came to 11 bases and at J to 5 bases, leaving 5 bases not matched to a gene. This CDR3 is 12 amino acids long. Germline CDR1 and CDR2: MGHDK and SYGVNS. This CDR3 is CAAATGDQPQHF. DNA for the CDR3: TGTGCCGCCGCGACAGGGGATCAGCCCCAGCATTTT.

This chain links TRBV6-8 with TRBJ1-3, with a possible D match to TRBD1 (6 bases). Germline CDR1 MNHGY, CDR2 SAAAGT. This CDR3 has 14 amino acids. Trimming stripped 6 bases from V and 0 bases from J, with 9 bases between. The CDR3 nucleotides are TGTGCCAGCAGGACAGGCGGCTCTGGAAACACCATATATTTT. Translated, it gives CASRTGGSGNTIYF.

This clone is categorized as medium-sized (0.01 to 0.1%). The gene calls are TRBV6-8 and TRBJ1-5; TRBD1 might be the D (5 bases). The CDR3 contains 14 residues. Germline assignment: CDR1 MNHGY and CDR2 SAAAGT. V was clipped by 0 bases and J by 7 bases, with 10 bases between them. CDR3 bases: TGTGCCAGCAGTTACTCGGGGGTCGGCCAGCCCCAGCATTTT. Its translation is CASSYSGVGQPQHF.

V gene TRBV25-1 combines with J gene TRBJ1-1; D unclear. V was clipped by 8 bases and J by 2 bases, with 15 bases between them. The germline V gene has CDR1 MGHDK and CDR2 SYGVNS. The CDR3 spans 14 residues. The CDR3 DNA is TGTGCCAGCGCAGCATGGGTTGGAAACACTGAAGCTTTCTTT. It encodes CASAAWVGNTEAFF.

CDR3 sequence: CASSFGGTNTGELFF. CDR3 bases: TGTGCCAGCAGCTTTGGGGGTACTAACACCGGGGAGCTGTTTTTT. The chain couples TRBV11-3 to TRBJ2-2; D is possibly TRBD1 or TRBD2 (5 bases each). Deletions cut 3 bases from V and 2 bases from J, with 10 bases between. Germline values: CDR1 SGHNT, CDR2 YENEEA. The CDR3 is made up of 15 amino acids.

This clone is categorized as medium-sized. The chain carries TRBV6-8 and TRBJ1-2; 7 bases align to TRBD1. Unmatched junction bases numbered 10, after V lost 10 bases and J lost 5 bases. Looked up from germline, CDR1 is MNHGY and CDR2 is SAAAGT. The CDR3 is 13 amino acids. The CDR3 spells CATGPGTVYGYTF. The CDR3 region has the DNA TGTGCCACCGGCCCCGGGACAGTTTATGGCTACACCTTC.

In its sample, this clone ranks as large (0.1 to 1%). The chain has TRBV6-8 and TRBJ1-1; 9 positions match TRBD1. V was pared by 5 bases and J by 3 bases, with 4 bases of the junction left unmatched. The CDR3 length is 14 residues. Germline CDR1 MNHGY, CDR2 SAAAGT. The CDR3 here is CASSEDRGDTEAFF. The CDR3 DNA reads TGTGCCAGCAGTGAGGACAGGGGAGACACTGAAGCTTTCTTT.

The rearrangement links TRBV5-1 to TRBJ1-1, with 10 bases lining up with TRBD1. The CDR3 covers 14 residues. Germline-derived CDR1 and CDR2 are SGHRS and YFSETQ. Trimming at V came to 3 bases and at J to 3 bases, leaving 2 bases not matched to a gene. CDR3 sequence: CASSSGQGDTEAFF. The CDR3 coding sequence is TGCGCCAGCAGCTCAGGACAGGGGGACACTGAAGCTTTCTTT.

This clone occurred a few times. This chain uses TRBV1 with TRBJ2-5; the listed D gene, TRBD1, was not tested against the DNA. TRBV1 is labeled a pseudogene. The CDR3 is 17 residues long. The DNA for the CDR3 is TGCGCCAGCAGCACTGACGGGACAACAAATTACCAAGAGACCCAGTACTTC. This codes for CASSTDGTTNYQETQYF.

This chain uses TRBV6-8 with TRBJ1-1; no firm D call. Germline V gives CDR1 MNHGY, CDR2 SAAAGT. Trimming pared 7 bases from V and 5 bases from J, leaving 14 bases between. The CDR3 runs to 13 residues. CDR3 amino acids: CASTAGLATEAFF. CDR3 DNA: TGTGCCAGCACCGCCGGTTTGGCGACTGAAGCTTTCTTT.

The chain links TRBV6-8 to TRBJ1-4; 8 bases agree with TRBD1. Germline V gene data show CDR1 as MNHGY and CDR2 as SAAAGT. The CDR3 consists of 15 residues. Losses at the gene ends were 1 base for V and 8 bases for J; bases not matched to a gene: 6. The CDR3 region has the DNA TGTGCCAGCAGTTACTTCCCACAGGGGGACGAAAAACTGTTTTTT. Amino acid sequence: CASSYFPQGDEKLFF.

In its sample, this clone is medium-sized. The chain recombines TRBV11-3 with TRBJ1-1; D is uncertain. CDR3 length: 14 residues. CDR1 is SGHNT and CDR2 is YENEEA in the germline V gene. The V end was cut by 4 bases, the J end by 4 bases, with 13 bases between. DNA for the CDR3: TGTGCCAGCAGCTATCCGGACCGGCTCACTGAAGCTTTCTTT. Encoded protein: CASSYPDRLTEAFF.

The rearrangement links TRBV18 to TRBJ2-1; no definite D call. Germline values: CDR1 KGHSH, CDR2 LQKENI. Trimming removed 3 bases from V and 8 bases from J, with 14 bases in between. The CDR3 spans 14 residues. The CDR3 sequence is CASSPASRRDEQFF. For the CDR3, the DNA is TGTGCCAGCTCACCTGCCTCACGAAGGGATGAGCAGTTCTTC.

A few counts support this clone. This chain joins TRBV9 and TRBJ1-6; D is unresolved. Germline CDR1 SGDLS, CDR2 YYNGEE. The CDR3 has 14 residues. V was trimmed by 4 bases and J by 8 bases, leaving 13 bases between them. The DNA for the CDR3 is TGTGCCAGCAGCACTCTCGTGGGGTATTCACCCCTCCACTTT. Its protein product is CASSTLVGYSPLHF.

As DNA, the CDR3 is TGTGCCAGCGGCCTCACAGGGCTTGGCTACACCTTC. This encodes CASGLTGLGYTF. The rearrangement joins TRBV28 to TRBJ1-2; D possibly corresponds to TRBD1 (6 bases). This CDR3 has 12 amino acids. Trimming removed 8 bases from V and 7 bases from J, with 14 bases in between. CDR1 is MDHEN and CDR2 is SYDVKM in the germline V gene.

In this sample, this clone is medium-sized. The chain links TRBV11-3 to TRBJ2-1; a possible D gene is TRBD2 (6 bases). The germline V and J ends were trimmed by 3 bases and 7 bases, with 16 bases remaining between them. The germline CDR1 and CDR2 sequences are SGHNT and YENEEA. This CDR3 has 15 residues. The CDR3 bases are TGTGCCAGCAGCTTGCGGGAACTCTCTGGGAATGAGCAGTTCTTC. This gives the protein CASSLRELSGNEQFF.

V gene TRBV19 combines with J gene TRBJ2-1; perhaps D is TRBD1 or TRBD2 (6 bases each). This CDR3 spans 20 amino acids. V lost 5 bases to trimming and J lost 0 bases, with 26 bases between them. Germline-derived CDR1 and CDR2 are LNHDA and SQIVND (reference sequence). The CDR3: CASSVALTGLSPSSYNEQFF. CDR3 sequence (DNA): TGTGCCAGTAGTGTAGCCTTGACAGGACTATCACCGAGCTCCTACAATGAGCAGTTCTTC.